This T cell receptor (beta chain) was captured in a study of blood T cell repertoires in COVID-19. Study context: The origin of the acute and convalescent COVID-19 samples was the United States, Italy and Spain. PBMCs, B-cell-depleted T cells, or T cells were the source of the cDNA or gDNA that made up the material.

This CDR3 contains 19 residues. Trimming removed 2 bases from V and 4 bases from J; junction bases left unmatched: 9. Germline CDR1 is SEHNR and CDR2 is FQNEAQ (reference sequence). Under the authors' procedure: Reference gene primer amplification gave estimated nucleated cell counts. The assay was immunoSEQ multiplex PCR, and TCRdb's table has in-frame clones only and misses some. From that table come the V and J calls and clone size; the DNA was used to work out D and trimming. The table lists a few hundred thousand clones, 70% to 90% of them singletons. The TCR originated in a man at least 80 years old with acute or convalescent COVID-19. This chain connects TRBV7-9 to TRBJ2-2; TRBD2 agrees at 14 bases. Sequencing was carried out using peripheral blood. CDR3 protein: CASSLLGLAGARGTGELFF. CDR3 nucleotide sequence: TGTGCCAGCAGCTTATTGGGACTAGCGGGGGCCCGGGGCACCGGGGAGCTGTTTTTT.